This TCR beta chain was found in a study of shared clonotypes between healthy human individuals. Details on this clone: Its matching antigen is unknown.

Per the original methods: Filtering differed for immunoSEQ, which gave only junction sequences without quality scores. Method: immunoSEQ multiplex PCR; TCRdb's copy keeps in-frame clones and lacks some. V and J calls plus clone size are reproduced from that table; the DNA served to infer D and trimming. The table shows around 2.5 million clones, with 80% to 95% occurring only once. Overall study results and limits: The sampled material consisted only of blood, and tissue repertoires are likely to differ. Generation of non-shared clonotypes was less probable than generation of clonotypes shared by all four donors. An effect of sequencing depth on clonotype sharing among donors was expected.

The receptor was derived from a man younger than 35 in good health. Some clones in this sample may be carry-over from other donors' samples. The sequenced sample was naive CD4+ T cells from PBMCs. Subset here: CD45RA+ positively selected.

The CDR3 DNA reads TGTGCCAGCTCACCAGCTTTTAACACTGAAGCTTTCTTT. Translated: CASSPAFNTEAFF. The chain employs TRBV18 and TRBJ1-1; the D is unclear. The ends were cut back, 2 bases at V and 2 bases at J, with 6 bases in the middle. The germline V gene has CDR1 KGHSH and CDR2 LQKENI. The CDR3 extends over 13 amino acids.